A single sample gave rise to the 29 T cell receptor beta chains below, sequenced in a study of shared clonotypes between healthy human individuals. Profiled with immunoSEQ multiplex PCR; TCRdb holds only in-frame clones, not every one. The sample lists 1.5 million to 2.5 million clones, about 95% occurring once. Cells designated naive CD8 were CD45RO-negative and were positively selected for CCR7, with terminally differentiated effector memory CD45RA+ cells excluded. Sample: naive CD8+ T cells sorted from blood. These receptors all stem from a man younger than 35 in good health.

The rearrangement joins TRBV6-6 to TRBJ2-3; D uncertain. V lost 6 bases and J lost 0, with 16 bases in between. CDR3 length: 16 amino acids. From germline, CDR1 is MNHNY and CDR2 SVGAGI (reference sequence). Here the CDR3 DNA reads TGTGCCAGCAGGCTCCCCGGAGAAGGGAGCACAGATACGCAGTATTTT. This codes for CASRLPGEGSTDTQYF.

Concerning this clone itself: The CDR3 does not close with the conserved phenylalanine or tryptophan, likely indicating a read error. The chain combines TRBV5-1 with TRBJ1-1; D possibly corresponds to TRBD1 (6 bases). Germline V CDR1 and CDR2: SGHRS, YFSETQ. The CDR3 spans 13 residues. Trimming cost V 3 bases and J 6 bases, with 12 bases left between them. In DNA form, the CDR3 reads TGCGCCAGCAGCTGGGGGGGCGTGGCTGAAGCTTTCCTT. Translation: CASSWGGVAEAFL.

V usage is TRBV5-6 and J usage is TRBJ2-7, with D unclear. Per germline, CDR1 SGHDT and CDR2 YYEEEE. Trimming stripped 5 bases from V and 1 base from J, with 13 bases between. The CDR3 sequence is 14 residues long. This chain's CDR3 is CASSLTGRSYEQYF. The CDR3 DNA follows: TGTGCCAGCAGTTTGACGGGCCGATCCTACGAGCAGTACTTC.

The V and J genes are TRBV27 and TRBJ2-3; no reliable D call. This CDR3 spans 12 amino acids. Trimming removed 3 bases at V and 5 bases at J, with 6 bases between. Germline CDR1 reads MNHEY; CDR2 reads SMNVEV (reference sequence). The CDR3 nucleotides read TGTGCCAGCAGTTTTTTCGGAGATACGCAGTATTTT. The encoded protein is CASSFFGDTQYF.

The table lists this clone with a count of one. This chain links TRBV7-3 with TRBJ2-4; D may be TRBD2 (6 bases). The germline gives CDR1 SGHTA, CDR2 FQGTGA. The CDR3 spans 14 residues. V was cut by 7 bases and J by 0 bases, with 10 bases left in between. In DNA form, the CDR3 reads TGTGCCAGCACTCCGGGACTAGCCAAAAACATTCAGTACTTC. Its translation: CASTPGLAKNIQYF.

The J gene is TRBJ2-5, the V gene TRBV9, with D possibly TRBD2 on 5 matching bases. Looked up from germline, CDR1 is SGDLS and CDR2 is YYNGEE. Trimming left V 0 bases short and J 5 bases short, with 11 bases between. This CDR3 spans 14 amino acids. CDR3 sequence: CASSVDDSVETQYF. In DNA form, the CDR3 reads TGTGCCAGCAGCGTAGACGATAGCGTGGAGACCCAGTACTTC.

A word on this clone: Within the sample, other DNA sequences also encode this same CDR3. V usage is TRBV5-1 and J usage is TRBJ2-7; 8 bases line up with TRBD1. V dropped 0 bases and J dropped 3; count of bases not matched to a gene: 2. Per the germline V gene, CDR1 is SGHRS and CDR2 is YFSETQ. The CDR3 runs 14 residues. This CDR3 is CASSLAGGDYEQYF. As DNA, the CDR3 is TGCGCCAGCAGCTTGGCAGGGGGCGACTACGAGCAGTACTTC. Full variable domain (outside the CDR3, taken from reference TRBV5-1 and TRBJ2-7): KAGVTQTPRYLIKTRGQQVTLSCSPISGHRSVSWYQQTPGQGLQFLFEYFSETQRNKGNFPGRFSGRQFSNSRSEMNVSTLELGDSALYLCASSLAGGDYEQYFGPGTRLTVT.

The J gene is TRBJ2-7, the V gene TRBV27; TRBD1 might be the D (7 bases). V was pared by 7 bases and J by 4 bases, with 20 bases between. The CDR3 is 15 residues long. Per germline, CDR1 MNHEY and CDR2 SMNVEV (reference sequence). The CDR3: CASTMTGTGVYEQYF. CDR3 DNA sequence: TGTGCCAGCACCATGACAGGGACTGGGGTTTACGAGCAGTACTTC.

The chain combines TRBV19 with TRBJ2-5; tentative D call: TRBD2 (5 bases). The CDR3 has 15 residues. Germline V gives CDR1 LNHDA, CDR2 SQIVND (reference sequence). The germline V and J ends were trimmed by 3 bases and 3 bases, with 14 bases remaining between them. CDR3 DNA: TGTGCCAGTAGTATCTCAGCGGATGGGGAAGAGACCCAGTACTTC. It yields the protein CASSISADGEETQYF.

The J gene is TRBJ1-3, the V gene TRBV7-3; no firm D call. The CDR3 extends over 15 amino acids. Trimming cost V 1 base and J 2 bases, with 9 bases left between them. CDR1 SGHTA and CDR2 FQGTGA come from the germline V gene. Here the CDR3 DNA reads TGTGCCAGCAGCTTAAAGGTGCAGACTGGAAACACCATATATTTT. Protein product: CASSLKVQTGNTIYF. The full variable domain, completed using reference TRBV7-3 and TRBJ1-3, is GAGVSQTPSNKVTEKGKYVELRCDPISGHTALYWYRQSLGQGPEFLIYFQGTGAADDSGLPNDRFFAVRPEGSVSTLKIQRTERGDSAVYLCASSLKVQTGNTIYFGEGSWLTVV.

The V call is TRBV4-2, the J call TRBJ1-2, with a weak D call TRBD1 (5 bases). CDR1 is LGHNA, CDR2 YNFKEQ, per germline. The CDR3 has 12 residues. The V and J ends lost 0 bases and 10 bases respectively, with 9 bases between them. In DNA form, the CDR3 reads TGTGCCAGCAGCCAAGATGGGACCTTCTACACCTTC. Residues: CASSQDGTFYTF.

Comment on this clone: Other DNA sequences from this sample encode an identical CDR3 as well. This chain links TRBV30 with TRBJ2-7; D may be TRBD2 (7 bases). This CDR3 spans 13 amino acids. From germline, CDR1 is GTSNPN and CDR2 SVGIG (reference sequence). V was trimmed by 1 base and J by 3 bases, leaving 10 bases between them. CDR3 protein: CAWSGEGGYEQYF. The CDR3, as DNA: TGTGCCTGGAGTGGGGAGGGGGGCTACGAGCAGTACTTC.

J is TRBJ1-2 and V is TRBV6-5; D unclear. The CDR3 loop spans 13 amino acids. V was trimmed by 6 bases and J by 4 bases, leaving 12 bases between them. Per the germline V gene, CDR1 is MNHEY and CDR2 is SVGAGI. For the CDR3, the DNA is TGTGCCAGCAGCCCGGACGGGCCCTATGGCTACACCTTC. It encodes CASSPDGPYGYTF.

V is TRBV6-5 and J is TRBJ1-2, with no clear D. The CDR3 covers 15 residues. Germline CDR1 is MNHEY and CDR2 is SVGAGI. The germline V and J ends were trimmed by 1 base and 4 bases, with 13 bases remaining between them. In DNA form, the CDR3 reads TGTGCCAGCAGTTACTTGGGCCCCGCCGCCTATGGCTACACCTTC. Its protein is CASSYLGPAAYGYTF.

About this clone itself: Different DNA sequences within this sample yield the same CDR3. V usage is TRBV5-6 and J usage is TRBJ2-7; no firm D call. Trimming pared 4 bases from V and 0 bases from J, leaving 8 bases between. CDR1 SGHDT and CDR2 YYEEEE come from the germline V gene. The CDR3 loop spans 13 amino acids. CDR3 amino acids: CASSPGASYEQYF. CDR3 DNA: TGTGCCAGCAGCCCTGGCGCCTCCTACGAGCAGTACTTC.

This chain links TRBV9 with TRBJ1-2; D gene ambiguous. The length of the CDR3 is 13 residues. Looked up from germline, CDR1 is SGDLS and CDR2 is YYNGEE. Trimming left V 3 bases short and J 7 bases short, with 13 bases between. In DNA, the CDR3 is TGTGCCAGCAGCGCGATTGGATCCAGTGGCTACACCTTC. Translated: CASSAIGSSGYTF.

The V call is TRBV6-6, the J call TRBJ2-5; D unclear. This CDR3 has 13 residues. Between the trimmed V and J ends, which lost 0 bases and 3 bases, there was a span of 5 bases. CDR1 is MNHNY, CDR2 SVGAGI, per germline (reference sequence). CDR3 region: CASSYSWEETQYF. CDR3 nucleotide sequence: TGTGCCAGCAGTTACTCGTGGGAAGAGACCCAGTACTTC.

V is TRBV6-8 and J is TRBJ1-2; 7 nucleotides align to TRBD1. CDR1 and CDR2 (germline): MNHGY, SAAAGT. The CDR3 spans 18 residues. Germline trimming cut 0 bases from V and 0 bases from J; bases unmatched to any gene: 10. CDR3: CASSYSGRGDGANYGYTF. CDR3 bases: TGTGCCAGCAGTTACTCGGGCAGGGGGGATGGAGCTAACTATGGCTACACCTTC.

The V and J genes are TRBV29-1 and TRBJ2-3, with D possibly TRBD1 on 5 matching bases. This CDR3 is 15 amino acids long. CDR1 and CDR2 (germline): SQVTM, ANQGSEA. V was pared by 3 bases and J by 2 bases, with 15 bases between. The CDR3 sequence is CSVEVRQHYTDTQYF. DNA for the CDR3: TGCAGCGTTGAGGTTAGACAGCACTACACAGATACGCAGTATTTT.

The chain carries TRBV28 and TRBJ1-5; D is possibly TRBD1 (5 bases). The ends were cut back, 11 bases at V and 2 bases at J, with 19 bases in the middle. The CDR3 is 15 amino acids. Per the germline V gene, CDR1 is MDHEN and CDR2 is SYDVKM. DNA of the CDR3: TGTGCCTCCGGCCGGAGTGGGGCCGGCAATCAGCCCCAGCATTTT. Translation: CASGRSGAGNQPQHF.

This chain uses TRBV11-2 with TRBJ2-3, with a weak D call TRBD2 (5 bases). V lost 4 bases, J lost 2 bases, and 10 bases lay in between. The germline gives CDR1 SGHAT, CDR2 FQNNGV. The CDR3 is 14 residues long. The CDR3 DNA reads as TGTGCCAGCAGCTCCGGACTTATCACAGATACGCAGTATTTT. This encodes CASSSGLITDTQYF.

J is TRBJ2-7 and V is TRBV10-2; D might be TRBD1 (5 bases). CDR1 is WSHSY and CDR2 is SAAADI in the germline V gene. Trimming stripped 4 bases from V and 4 bases from J, with 23 bases between. The CDR3 contains 17 residues. The CDR3 sequence: CASSAPRQGLSGYEQYF. In nucleotides, the CDR3 is TGCGCCAGCAGTGCACCTCGTCAGGGTCTCTCAGGATACGAGCAGTACTTC.

As regards this clone: Other DNA sequences in this specimen translate into the identical CDR3. The genes are TRBV4-1 and TRBJ2-7; D possibly corresponds to TRBD1 (6 bases). The V gene lost 0 bases and the J gene lost 0 bases, with 9 bases spanning the gap. There are 15 residues in the CDR3. Germline V gene lookup returns CDR1 MGHRA and CDR2 YSYEKL. The CDR3 loop is CASSQDQGSSYEQYF. The CDR3 DNA is TGCGCCAGCAGCCAAGATCAGGGGTCCTCCTACGAGCAGTACTTC.

V gene TRBV30 combines with J gene TRBJ2-5; TRBD1 agrees at 8 bases. The DNA matches TRBJ2-7 better at its end, which makes the J call doubtful. The CDR3 extends over 12 amino acids. Germline CDR1 and CDR2: GTSNPN and SVGIG (reference sequence). The CDR3 sequence is CAWGQGLNEQYF. CDR3 DNA sequence: TGTGCCTGGGGACAGGGTTTGAACGAGCAGTACTTC.

This sequence joins TRBV27 and TRBJ1-2, with D hard to call. This CDR3 region has 13 residues. V gave up 1 base and J gave up 4 bases, with 7 bases separating them. CDR1 is MNHEY, CDR2 SMNVEV, per germline (reference sequence). The CDR3 is CASSLYPPYGYTF. CDR3 sequence (DNA): TGTGCCAGCAGTTTATACCCCCCCTATGGCTACACCTTC.

This chain links TRBV9 with TRBJ2-5, with a weak D call TRBD1 (5 bases). Per germline, CDR1 SGDLS and CDR2 YYNGEE. The CDR3 is made up of 15 amino acids. With 0 bases removed from V and 2 bases from J, the gap between germline ends came to 11 bases. CDR3 residues: CASSVGQSSQETQYF. CDR3 in DNA: TGTGCCAGCAGCGTAGGACAGTCCTCTCAAGAGACCCAGTACTTC. Together with reference TRBV9 and TRBJ2-5, the CDR3 gives the full variable domain: DSGVTQTPKHLITATGQRVTLRCSPRSGDLSVYWYQQSLDQGLQFLIQYYNGEERAKGNILERFSAQQFPDLHSELNLSSLELGDSALYFCASSVGQSSQETQYFGPGTRLLVL.

V usage is TRBV6-1 and J usage is TRBJ2-7; D is perhaps TRBD1 or TRBD2 (5 bases each). This CDR3 comprises 14 residues. Trimming shortened V by 1 base and J by 2 bases, and 9 bases separated the two germline ends. Looked up from germline, CDR1 is MNHNS and CDR2 is SASEGT. The CDR3 sequence is CASSEGGFPYEQYF. In DNA, the CDR3 is TGTGCCAGCAGTGAAGGGGGGTTCCCCTACGAGCAGTACTTC.

This clone came up once. The CDR3 loop is CASSYSEGLSGNTIYF. The CDR3 bases are TGTGCCAGCAGTTACTCCGAGGGCCTCTCTGGAAACACCATATATTTT. This sequence joins TRBV6-5 and TRBJ1-3; the D is unclear. The CDR3 runs 16 residues. Germline CDR1 reads MNHEY; CDR2 reads SVGAGI. The ends were cut back, 0 bases at V and 0 bases at J, with 9 bases in the middle.

This chain links TRBV28 with TRBJ2-5, with D perhaps matching TRBD1 (6 bases). Between the trimmed V and J ends, which lost 7 bases and 2 bases, there was a span of 26 bases. The germline gives CDR1 MDHEN, CDR2 SYDVKM. This CDR3 contains 18 residues. CDR3 region: CASTHLGGGPRIQETQYF. The CDR3 DNA follows: TGTGCCAGCACCCATTTAGGGGGTGGGCCGCGGATACAAGAGACCCAGTACTTC.